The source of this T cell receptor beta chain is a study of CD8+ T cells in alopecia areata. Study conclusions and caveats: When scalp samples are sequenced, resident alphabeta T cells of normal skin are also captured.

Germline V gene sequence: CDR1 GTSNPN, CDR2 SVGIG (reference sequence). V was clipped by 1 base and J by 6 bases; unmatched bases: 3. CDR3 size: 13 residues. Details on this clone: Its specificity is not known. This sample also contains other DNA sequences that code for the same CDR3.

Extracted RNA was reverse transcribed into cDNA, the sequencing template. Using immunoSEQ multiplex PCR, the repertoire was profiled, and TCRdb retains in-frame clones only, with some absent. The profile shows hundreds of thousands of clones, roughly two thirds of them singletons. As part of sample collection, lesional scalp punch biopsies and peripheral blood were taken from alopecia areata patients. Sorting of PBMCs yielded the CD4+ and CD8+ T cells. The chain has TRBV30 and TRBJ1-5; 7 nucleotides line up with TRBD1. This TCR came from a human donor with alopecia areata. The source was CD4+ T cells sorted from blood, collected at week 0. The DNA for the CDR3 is TGTGCCTGGAGTGGACAGGGTGGTCAGCCCCAGCATTTT. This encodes CAWSGQGGQPQHF.